Presented here are 19 T cell receptor beta chains from one specimen sequenced in a study of T cell changes during pregnancy in multiple sclerosis. The repertoire was sequenced with immunoSEQ multiplex PCR; TCRdb's copy has only in-frame clones and lacks some. The table includes tens of thousands of clones, 85% to 95% detected once. The source was CD4+ T cells from peripheral blood mononuclear cells, collected after pregnancy. All receptors derive from a female donor with multiple sclerosis, enrolled in a pregnancy study.

CDR3 nucleotide sequence: TGTGCCAGCAGTTACATTCTAGCGGGACCTGCCAACGTCCTGACTTTC. This sequence encodes CASSYILAGPANVLTF. V and J are TRBV6-5 and TRBJ2-6, with 9 bases identical to TRBD2. Germline V gene data show CDR1 as MNHEY and CDR2 as SVGAGI. V gave up 2 bases and J gave up 7 bases; unmatched junction bases: 6. There are 16 residues in the CDR3.

The chain uses TRBV11-2 and TRBJ2-1; 8 bases agree with TRBD1. CDR3 size: 13 residues. The ends lost 5 bases at V and 8 bases at J; junction bases unmatched: 5. Germline lookup yields CDR1 SGHAT and CDR2 FQNNGV. CDR3 bases: TGTGCCAGCAGCCGATCACAGGGGGATGAGCAGTTCTTC. Translated: CASSRSQGDEQFF. Supplemented by reference TRBV11-2 and TRBJ2-1, the full variable domain reads EAGVAQSPRYKIIEKRQSVAFWCNPISGHATLYWYQQILGQGPKLLIQFQNNGVVDDSQLPKDRFSAERLKGVDSTLKIQPAKLEDSAVYLCASSRSQGDEQFFGPGTRLTVL.

V and J are TRBV10-1 and TRBJ2-7; 14 nucleotides agree with TRBD2. V was pared by 2 bases and J by 2 bases, with 14 bases of the junction left unmatched. Germline-derived CDR1 and CDR2 are WNHNN and SYGVQD (reference sequence). CDR3 length equals 20 residues. The CDR3: CASSERPGLAGVKAPYEQYF. DNA for the CDR3: TGCGCCAGCAGTGAGAGGCCGGGACTAGCGGGAGTAAAAGCCCCCTACGAGCAGTACTTC.

This chain connects TRBV28 to TRBJ2-2, with TRBD2 matching 8 bases. Germline values: CDR1 MDHEN, CDR2 SYDVKM. J was trimmed by 2 bases and V by 7 bases; bases with no gene match: 6. The CDR3 has 15 amino acids. The CDR3 spells CASTLSGDNTGELFF. The DNA of the CDR3 is TGTGCCAGCACTCTTAGCGGGGACAACACCGGGGAGCTGTTTTTT.

J is TRBJ2-7 and V is TRBV11-2; weak D call: TRBD2 (5 bases). This CDR3 has 15 amino acids. Trimming shortened V by 5 bases and J by 4 bases, and 18 bases separated the two germline ends. The germline V gene has CDR1 SGHAT and CDR2 FQNNGV. CDR3 in amino acids: CASSHAGLGIYEQYF. CDR3 DNA: TGTGCCAGCAGCCATGCAGGACTCGGAATTTACGAGCAGTACTTC.

The chain joins TRBV19 to TRBJ1-2, with 11 nucleotides matching TRBD1. Germline loops: CDR1 LNHDA, CDR2 SQIVND (reference sequence). Unmatched junction bases numbered 6, after V lost 7 bases and J lost 5 bases. The CDR3 consists of 14 residues. The CDR3 bases are TGTGCCAGTACCCGGGACAGGGGGATATATGGCTACACCTTC. Translated: CASTRDRGIYGYTF.

The chain links TRBV19 to TRBJ2-1; tentative D call: TRBD1 (6 bases). Trimming cost V 5 bases and J 0 bases, with 14 bases left between them. Per the germline V gene, CDR1 is LNHDA and CDR2 is SQIVND (reference sequence). The CDR3 has 16 amino acids. The DNA for the CDR3 is TGTGCCAGTAGTCCTCCGGACAGTTACTCCTACAATGAGCAGTTCTTC. Translation gives CASSPPDSYSYNEQFF.

The chain is built from TRBV6-6 and TRBJ1-5; possibly TRBD1 for D (5 bases). The CDR3 has 14 amino acids. The germline V gene encodes CDR1 MNHNY and CDR2 SVGAGI (reference sequence). V was clipped by 5 bases and J by 2 bases, with 10 bases between them. CDR3 nucleotide sequence: TGTGCCAGCAGTAAACAGGTGCGCAATCAGCCCCAGCATTTT. Translated, it gives CASSKQVRNQPQHF.

The chain couples TRBV4-2 to TRBJ2-7; TRBD2 aligns across 9 bases. The V and J ends lost 0 bases and 0 bases, in that order; junction bases with no gene match: 3. From germline, CDR1 is LGHNA and CDR2 YNFKEQ. This CDR3 spans 16 amino acids. CDR3 in amino acids: CASSQDGGGDSYEQYF. The CDR3, as DNA: TGTGCCAGCAGCCAAGATGGCGGGGGGGACTCCTACGAGCAGTACTTC.

V gene TRBV6-6 combines with J gene TRBJ1-6; 7 bases align to TRBD1. The V and J ends lost 6 bases and 5 bases, in that order; junction bases with no gene match: 7. This CDR3 is 15 amino acids long. Germline V gene lookup returns CDR1 MNHNY and CDR2 SVGAGI (reference sequence). CDR3 DNA: TGTGCCAGCAGCCCCATCGGACAGGATAATTCACCCCTCCACTTT. This encodes CASSPIGQDNSPLHF.

The chain's CDR3 is CASSPGTGFNYGYTF. Here the CDR3 DNA reads TGTGCCAGCAGTCCAGGGACAGGGTTTAACTATGGCTACACCTTC. The chain is built from TRBV6-5 and TRBJ1-2; 9 bases align to TRBD1. The CDR3 contains 15 residues. The V gene's germline CDR1 is MNHEY and CDR2 SVGAGI. V lost 5 bases, J lost 1 base, and 5 bases stayed unmatched.

This chain uses TRBV6-4 with TRBJ1-2, with 11 nucleotides matching TRBD1. This CDR3 comprises 15 residues. Per germline, CDR1 MRHNA and CDR2 SNTAGT. V lost 6 bases and J lost 3; bases outside the gene matches: 6. DNA of the CDR3: TGTGCCAGCAGCCGGGACAGGGGGGTTGACTATGGCTACACCTTC. Translated: CASSRDRGVDYGYTF.

The V call is TRBV18, the J call TRBJ1-5, with no clear D. Germline lookup yields CDR1 KGHSH and CDR2 LQKENI. The CDR3 consists of 13 residues. V was pared by 3 bases and J by 4 bases, with 7 bases between. The CDR3, as DNA: TGTGCCAGCTCACCTGCGGCAAATCAGCCCCAGCATTTT. Encoded protein: CASSPAANQPQHF.

A single count supports this clone. The chain couples TRBV7-2 to TRBJ1-1, with D possibly being TRBD1 (6 bases). The germline gives CDR1 SGHTA, CDR2 FQGNSA. This CDR3 has 13 amino acids. V shed 5 bases and J shed 5 bases, with 12 bases lying between them. This CDR3 is CASSNRVWTEAFF. Here the CDR3 DNA reads TGTGCCAGCAGCAACAGGGTTTGGACTGAAGCTTTCTTT.

This clone has only one observation. The chain has TRBV5-1 and TRBJ1-1; D may be TRBD1 (6 bases). The CDR3 spans 14 residues. Trimming pared 1 base from V and 7 bases from J, leaving 14 bases between. Germline V CDR1 and CDR2: SGHRS, YFSETQ. The CDR3 loop reads CASSLTQGLREAFF. In DNA form, the CDR3 reads TGCGCCAGCAGCTTGACACAGGGCCTACGTGAAGCTTTCTTT.

Comments on this clone: Other DNA sequences in the same sample also yield this CDR3. The chain links TRBV19 to TRBJ2-1; D may be TRBD1 (6 bases). The V and J ends lost 7 bases and 7 bases respectively, with 20 bases between them. Germline CDR1 is LNHDA and CDR2 is SQIVND (reference sequence). This CDR3 has 15 amino acids. CDR3 sequence (DNA): TGTGCCAGTACTGCCTCAGGACAGCCTTATAATGAGCAGTTCTTC. Translated, it gives CASTASGQPYNEQFF.

The chain uses TRBV7-9 and TRBJ1-5, with TRBD1 matching 8 bases. Germline CDR1 is SEHNR and CDR2 is FQNEAQ (reference sequence). The trim removed 3 bases at V and 6 bases at J, leaving 7 bases unmatched. This CDR3 comprises 15 residues. The CDR3: CASSFGQGIGQPQHF. CDR3 bases: TGTGCCAGCAGCTTCGGACAGGGCATAGGTCAGCCCCAGCATTTT.

The chain joins TRBV2 to TRBJ2-7; a weak D match, TRBD1 (5 bases). Trimming stripped 6 bases from V and 2 bases from J, with 11 bases between. This CDR3 is built from 13 residues. Germline V gene data show CDR1 as SNHLY and CDR2 as FYNNEI. CDR3 DNA: TGTGCCAGCAGGGCCCCGGACACCTACGAGCAGTACTTC. Protein product: CASRAPDTYEQYF.

This chain uses TRBV5-1 with TRBJ1-2; tentative D call: TRBD1 (6 bases). Germline CDR1 SGHRS, CDR2 YFSETQ. The CDR3 covers 12 residues. The V end lost 1 base, the J end lost 6 bases, and 7 bases lay between the germline ends. The CDR3 spells CASSLKGDGYTF. DNA for the CDR3: TGCGCCAGCAGCTTGAAGGGGGATGGCTACACCTTC. The entire variable domain, with the rest obtained from reference TRBV5-1 and TRBJ1-2, is as follows: KAGVTQTPRYLIKTRGQQVTLSCSPISGHRSVSWYQQTPGQGLQFLFEYFSETQRNKGNFPGRFSGRQFSNSRSEMNVSTLELGDSALYLCASSLKGDGYTFGSGTRLTVV.